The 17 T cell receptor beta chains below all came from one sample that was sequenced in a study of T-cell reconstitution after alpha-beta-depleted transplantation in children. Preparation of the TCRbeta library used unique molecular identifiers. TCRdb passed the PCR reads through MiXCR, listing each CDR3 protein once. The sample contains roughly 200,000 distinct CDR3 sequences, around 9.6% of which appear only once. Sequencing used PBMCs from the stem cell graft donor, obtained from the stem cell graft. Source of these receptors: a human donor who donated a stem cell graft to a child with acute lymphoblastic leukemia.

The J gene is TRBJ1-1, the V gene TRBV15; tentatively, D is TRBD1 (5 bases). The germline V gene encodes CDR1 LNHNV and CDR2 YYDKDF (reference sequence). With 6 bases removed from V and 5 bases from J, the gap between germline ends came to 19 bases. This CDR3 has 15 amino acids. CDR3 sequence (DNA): TGTGCCACCAGTCGATCAGGGACGGAACCAACTGAAGCTTTCTTT. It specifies CATSRSGTEPTEAFF.

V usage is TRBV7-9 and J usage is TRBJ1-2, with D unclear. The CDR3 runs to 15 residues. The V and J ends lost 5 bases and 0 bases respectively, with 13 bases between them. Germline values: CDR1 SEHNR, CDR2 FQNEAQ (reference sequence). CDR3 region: CASSPPSLTNYGYTF. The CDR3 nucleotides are TGTGCCAGCAGCCCTCCATCCCTAACTAACTATGGCTACACCTTC. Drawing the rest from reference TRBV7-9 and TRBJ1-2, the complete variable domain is DTGVSQNPRHKITKRGQNVTFRCDPISEHNRLYWYRQTLGQGPEFLTYFQNEAQLEKSRLLSDRFSAERPKGSFSTLEIQRTEQGDSAMYLCASSPPSLTNYGYTFGSGTRLTVV.

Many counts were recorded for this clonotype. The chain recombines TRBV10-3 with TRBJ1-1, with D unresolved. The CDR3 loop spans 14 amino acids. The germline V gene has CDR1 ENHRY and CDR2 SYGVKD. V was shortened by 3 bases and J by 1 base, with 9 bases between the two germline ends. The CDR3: CAISDENRNTEAFF. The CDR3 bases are TGTGCCATCAGTGATGAGAATCGGAACACTGAAGCTTTCTTT.

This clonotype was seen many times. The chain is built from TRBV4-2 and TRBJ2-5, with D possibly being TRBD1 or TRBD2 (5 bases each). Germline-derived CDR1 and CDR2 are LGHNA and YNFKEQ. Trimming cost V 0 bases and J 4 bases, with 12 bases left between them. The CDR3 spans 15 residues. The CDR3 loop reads CASSQERGGGETQYF. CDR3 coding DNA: TGTGCCAGCAGCCAAGAAAGGGGTGGAGGAGAGACCCAGTACTTC.

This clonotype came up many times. The CDR3 nucleotides are TGTGCCAGCCGAGGGGATTACACTGAAGCTTTCTTT. This codes for CASRGDYTEAFF. The chain employs TRBV12-3 or TRBV12-4 and TRBJ1-1; D might be TRBD1 (5 bases). V was cut by 8 bases and J by 3 bases, with 10 bases left in between. This CDR3 is 12 amino acids long.

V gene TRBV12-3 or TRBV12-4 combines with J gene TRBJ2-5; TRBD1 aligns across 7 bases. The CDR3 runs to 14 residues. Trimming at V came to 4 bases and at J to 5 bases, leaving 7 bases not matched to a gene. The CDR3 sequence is CASSSLQGKETQYF. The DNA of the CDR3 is TGTGCCAGCAGTTCTCTACAGGGGAAGGAGACCCAGTACTTC.

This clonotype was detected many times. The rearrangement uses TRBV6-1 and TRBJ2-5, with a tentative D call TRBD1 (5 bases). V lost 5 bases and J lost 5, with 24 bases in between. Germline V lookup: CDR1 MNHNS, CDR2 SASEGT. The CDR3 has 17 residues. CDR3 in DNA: TGTGCCAGCAGTCCTGGGGCCGGACGGGCTCTGGGGGAGACCCAGTACTTC. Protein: CASSPGAGRALGETQYF.

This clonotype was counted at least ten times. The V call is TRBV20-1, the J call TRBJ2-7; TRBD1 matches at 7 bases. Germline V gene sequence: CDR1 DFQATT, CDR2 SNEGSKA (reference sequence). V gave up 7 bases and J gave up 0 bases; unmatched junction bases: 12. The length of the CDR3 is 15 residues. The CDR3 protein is CSVQMTGSSSYEQYF. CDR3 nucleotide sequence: TGCAGTGTTCAGATGACAGGGTCTAGCTCCTACGAGCAGTACTTC.

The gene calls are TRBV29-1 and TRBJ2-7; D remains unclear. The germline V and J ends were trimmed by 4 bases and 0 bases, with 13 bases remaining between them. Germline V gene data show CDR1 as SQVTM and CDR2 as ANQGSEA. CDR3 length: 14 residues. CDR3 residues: CSVALQESSYEQYF. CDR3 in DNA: TGCAGCGTTGCCCTGCAGGAAAGCTCCTACGAGCAGTACTTC.

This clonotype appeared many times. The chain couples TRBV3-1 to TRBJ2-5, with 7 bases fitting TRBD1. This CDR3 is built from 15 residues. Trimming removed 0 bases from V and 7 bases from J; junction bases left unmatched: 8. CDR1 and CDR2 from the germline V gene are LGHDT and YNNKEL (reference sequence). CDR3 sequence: CASSQDRRTGGTQYF. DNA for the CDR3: TGTGCCAGCAGCCAAGATCGGAGGACAGGCGGGACCCAGTACTTC.

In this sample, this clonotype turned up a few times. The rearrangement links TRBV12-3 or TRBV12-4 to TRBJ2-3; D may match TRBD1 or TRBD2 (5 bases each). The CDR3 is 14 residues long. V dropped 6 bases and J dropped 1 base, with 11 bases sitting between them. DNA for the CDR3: TGTGCCAGCAGACTAGGGGTTCGCACAGATACGCAGTATTTT. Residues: CASRLGVRTDTQYF.

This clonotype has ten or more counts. The CDR3 DNA reads TGTGCCAGCAGCGAAGCGGCTTCCTATGGCTACACCTTC. Amino acids: CASSEAASYGYTF. The chain employs TRBV11-2 and TRBJ1-2; no reliable D call. The CDR3 extends over 13 amino acids. Germline assignment: CDR1 SGHAT and CDR2 FQNNGV. V lost 5 bases to trimming and J lost 4 bases, with 11 bases between them.

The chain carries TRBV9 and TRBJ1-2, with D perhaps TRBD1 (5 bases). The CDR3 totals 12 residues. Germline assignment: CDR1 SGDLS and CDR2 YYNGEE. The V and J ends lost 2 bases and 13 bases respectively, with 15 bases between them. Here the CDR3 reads CASSVDSSTSTF. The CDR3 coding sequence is TGTGCCAGCAGCGTCGACAGCTCGACTAGCACCTTC.

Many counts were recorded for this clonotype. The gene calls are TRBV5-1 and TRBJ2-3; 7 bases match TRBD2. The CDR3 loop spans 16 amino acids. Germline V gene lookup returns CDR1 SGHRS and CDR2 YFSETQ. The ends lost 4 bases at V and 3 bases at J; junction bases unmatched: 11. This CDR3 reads CASSPFGQGGTDTQYF. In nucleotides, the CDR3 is TGCGCCAGCAGCCCCTTCGGGCAGGGAGGGACAGATACGCAGTATTTT.

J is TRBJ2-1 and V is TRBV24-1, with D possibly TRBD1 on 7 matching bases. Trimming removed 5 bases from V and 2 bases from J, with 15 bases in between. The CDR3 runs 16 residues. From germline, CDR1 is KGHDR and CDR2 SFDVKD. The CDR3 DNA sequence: TGTGCCACCAGTGGAGGGCAGGGGGGACCCTACAATGAGCAGTTCTTC. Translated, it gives CATSGGQGGPYNEQFF.

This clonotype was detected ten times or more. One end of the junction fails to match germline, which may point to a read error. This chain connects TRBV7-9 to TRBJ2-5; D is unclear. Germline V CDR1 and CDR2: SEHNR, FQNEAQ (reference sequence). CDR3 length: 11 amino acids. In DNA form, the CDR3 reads TGTGCCAGCAGCATGTACGAGGCGGCCAACTTC. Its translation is CASSMYEAANF.

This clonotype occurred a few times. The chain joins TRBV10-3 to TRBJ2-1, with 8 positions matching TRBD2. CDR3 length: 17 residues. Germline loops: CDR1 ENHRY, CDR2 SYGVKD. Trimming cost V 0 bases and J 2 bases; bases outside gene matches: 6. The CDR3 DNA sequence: TGTGCCATCAGTGAGTCGATGCGGGGGGCCCCCTACAATGAGCAGTTCTTC. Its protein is CAISESMRGAPYNEQFF.